The clone carrying this T cell receptor beta chain was recorded at least ten times. Repertoires were generated with immunoSEQ multiplex PCR, while TCRdb's copy carries only in-frame clones and drops some. The data show about 210,000 clones, 84% seen once. These data come from a study of blood T cell repertoires in COVID-19. Study as a whole: Acute and convalescent COVID-19 specimens originated in the United States, Italy and Spain.

This CDR3 comprises 15 residues. CDR1 is MDHEN, CDR2 SYDVKM, per germline. J gave up 0 bases and V 6 bases, and 7 bases lay outside the gene matches. Sequencing used peripheral blood. This receptor was taken from a woman in her forties or fifties with active or convalescent COVID-19. The rearrangement links TRBV28 to TRBJ2-7; 8 bases are a match to TRBD1. The CDR3 DNA follows: TGTGCCAGCAGCGACGGGACAGGCGTCTCCTACGAGCAGTACTTC. Translated, it gives CASSDGTGVSYEQYF.